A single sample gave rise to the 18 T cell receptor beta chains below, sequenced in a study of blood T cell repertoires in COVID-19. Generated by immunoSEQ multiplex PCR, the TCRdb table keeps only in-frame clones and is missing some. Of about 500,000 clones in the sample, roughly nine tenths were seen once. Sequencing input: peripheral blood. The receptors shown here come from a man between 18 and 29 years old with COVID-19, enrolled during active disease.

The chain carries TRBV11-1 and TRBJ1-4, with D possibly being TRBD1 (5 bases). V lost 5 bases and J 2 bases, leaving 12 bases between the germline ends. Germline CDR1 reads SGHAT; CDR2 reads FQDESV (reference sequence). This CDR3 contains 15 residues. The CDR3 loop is CASSPGRGTNEKLFF. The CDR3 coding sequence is TGTGCCAGCAGCCCGGGTCGGGGGACTAATGAAAAACTGTTTTTT.

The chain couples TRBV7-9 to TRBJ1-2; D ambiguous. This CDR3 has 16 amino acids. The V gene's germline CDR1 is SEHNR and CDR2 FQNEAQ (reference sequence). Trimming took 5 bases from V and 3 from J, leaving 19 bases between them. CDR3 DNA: TGTGCCAGCAGCCCCGGGATAAACAGCTACTACTATGGCTACACCTTC. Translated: CASSPGINSYYYGYTF.

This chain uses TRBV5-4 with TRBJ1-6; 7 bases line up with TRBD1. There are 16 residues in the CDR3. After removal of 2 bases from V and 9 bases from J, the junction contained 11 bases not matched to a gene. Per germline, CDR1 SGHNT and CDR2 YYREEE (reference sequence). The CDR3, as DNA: TGTGCCAGCAGCTTAGATAACAGGGGAACTGGTTCACCCCTCCACTTT. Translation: CASSLDNRGTGSPLHF.

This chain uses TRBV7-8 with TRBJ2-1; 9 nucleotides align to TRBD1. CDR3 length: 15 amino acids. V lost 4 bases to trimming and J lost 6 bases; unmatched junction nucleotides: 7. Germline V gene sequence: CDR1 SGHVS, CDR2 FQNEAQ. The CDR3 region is CASSWTGAKGNEQFF. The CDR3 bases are TGTGCCAGCAGCTGGACAGGGGCGAAAGGCAATGAGCAGTTCTTC.

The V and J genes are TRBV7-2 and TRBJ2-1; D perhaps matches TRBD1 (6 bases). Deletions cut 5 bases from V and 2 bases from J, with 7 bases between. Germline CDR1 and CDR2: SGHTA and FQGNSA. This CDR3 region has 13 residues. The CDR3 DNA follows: TGTGCCAGCAGCACAGGGACCTACAATGAGCAGTTCTTC. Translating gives CASSTGTYNEQFF.

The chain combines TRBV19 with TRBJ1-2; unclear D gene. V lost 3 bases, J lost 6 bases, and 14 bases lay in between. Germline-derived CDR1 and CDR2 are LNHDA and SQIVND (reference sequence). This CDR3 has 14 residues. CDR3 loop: CASSIGLRPDGYTF. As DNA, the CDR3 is TGTGCCAGTAGTATCGGTCTGAGGCCTGATGGCTACACCTTC.

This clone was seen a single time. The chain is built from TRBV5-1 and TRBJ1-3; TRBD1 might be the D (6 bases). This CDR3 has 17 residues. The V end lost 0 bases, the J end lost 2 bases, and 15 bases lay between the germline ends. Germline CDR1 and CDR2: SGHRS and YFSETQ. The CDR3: CASSLEFRGSAGNTIYF. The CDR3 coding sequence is TGCGCCAGCAGCTTGGAATTCAGGGGATCGGCTGGAAACACCATATATTTT.

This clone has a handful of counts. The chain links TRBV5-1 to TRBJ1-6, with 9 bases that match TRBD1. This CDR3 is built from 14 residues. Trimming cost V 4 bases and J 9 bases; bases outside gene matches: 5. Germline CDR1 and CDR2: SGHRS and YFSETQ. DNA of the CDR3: TGCGCCAGCAGCGCCGGGACAGGGAGTTCACCCCTCCACTTT. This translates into CASSAGTGSSPLHF.

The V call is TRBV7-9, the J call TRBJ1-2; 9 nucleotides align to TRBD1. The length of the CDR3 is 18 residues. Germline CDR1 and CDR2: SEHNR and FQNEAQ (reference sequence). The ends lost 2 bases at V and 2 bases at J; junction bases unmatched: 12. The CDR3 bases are TGTGCCAGCAGCTTAAAGGGCGGGGCTGGGACAGGGAACTATGGCTACACCTTC. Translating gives CASSLKGGAGTGNYGYTF.

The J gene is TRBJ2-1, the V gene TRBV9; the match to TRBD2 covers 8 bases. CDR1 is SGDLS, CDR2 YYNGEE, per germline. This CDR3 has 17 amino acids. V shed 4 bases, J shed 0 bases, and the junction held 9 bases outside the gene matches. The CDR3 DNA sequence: TGTGCCAGCAGCACGAGGGGTAGCGGGGCCTCCTACAATGAGCAGTTCTTC. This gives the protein CASSTRGSGASYNEQFF.

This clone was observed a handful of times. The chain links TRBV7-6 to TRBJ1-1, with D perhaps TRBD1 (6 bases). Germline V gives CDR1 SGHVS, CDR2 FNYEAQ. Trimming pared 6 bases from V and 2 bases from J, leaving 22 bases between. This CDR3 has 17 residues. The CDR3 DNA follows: TGTGCCAGCAGTTTTTACAGGGTAGACGGAGTTAACACTGAAGCTTTCTTT. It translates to CASSFYRVDGVNTEAFF.

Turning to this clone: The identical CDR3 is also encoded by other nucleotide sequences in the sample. CDR3 protein: CASSIGDRGNQPQHF. For the CDR3, the DNA is TGTGCCAGTAGTATAGGGGACAGGGGGAATCAGCCCCAGCATTTT. The J gene is TRBJ1-5, the V gene TRBV19, with TRBD1 matching 11 bases. The V gene's germline CDR1 is LNHDA and CDR2 SQIVND (reference sequence). The CDR3 sequence is 15 residues long. The V segment lost 1 base and the J segment 4 bases; nucleotides outside the gene matches: 0. Filled out from reference TRBV19 and TRBJ1-5, the complete variable domain reads DGGITQSPKYLFRKEGQNVTLSCEQNLNHDAMYWYRQDPGQGLRLIYYSQIVNDFQKGDIAEGYSVSREKKESFPLTVTSAQKNPTAFYLCASSIGDRGNQPQHFGDGTRLSIL.

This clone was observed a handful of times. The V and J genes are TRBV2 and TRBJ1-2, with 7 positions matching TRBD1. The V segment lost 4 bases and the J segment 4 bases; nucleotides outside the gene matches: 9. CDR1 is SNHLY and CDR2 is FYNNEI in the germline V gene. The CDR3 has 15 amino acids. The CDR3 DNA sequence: TGTGCCAGCAGTGGGGGGACAGTCCCTCGCTATGGCTACACCTTC. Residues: CASSGGTVPRYGYTF.

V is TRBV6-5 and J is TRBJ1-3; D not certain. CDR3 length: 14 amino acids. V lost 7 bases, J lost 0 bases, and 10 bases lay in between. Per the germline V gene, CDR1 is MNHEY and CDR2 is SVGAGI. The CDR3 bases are TGTGCCAGCACAGTCGGGAGCTCTGGAAACACCATATATTTT. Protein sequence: CASTVGSSGNTIYF.

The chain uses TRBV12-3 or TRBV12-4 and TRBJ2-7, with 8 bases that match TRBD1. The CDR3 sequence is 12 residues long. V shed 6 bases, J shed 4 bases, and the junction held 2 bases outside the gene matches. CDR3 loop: CASRGQGYEQYF. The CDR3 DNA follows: TGTGCCAGCAGAGGACAGGGATACGAGCAGTACTTC.

The CDR3 DNA reads as TGTGCCAGCAGTTACTCCTTTCCAGATACGCAGTATTTT. The encoded protein is CASSYSFPDTQYF. This sequence joins TRBV6-6 and TRBJ2-3; no reliable D call. CDR1 MNHNY and CDR2 SVGAGI come from the germline V gene (reference sequence). This CDR3 contains 13 residues. Deletions cut 0 bases from V and 4 bases from J, with 5 bases between.

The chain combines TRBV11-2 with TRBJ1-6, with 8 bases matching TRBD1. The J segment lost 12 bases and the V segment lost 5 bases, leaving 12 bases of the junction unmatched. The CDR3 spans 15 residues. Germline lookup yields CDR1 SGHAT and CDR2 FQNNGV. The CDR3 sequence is CASSPAGGRSRPLHF. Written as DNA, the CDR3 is TGTGCCAGCAGCCCAGCAGGGGGCCGCTCCCGACCCCTCCACTTT.

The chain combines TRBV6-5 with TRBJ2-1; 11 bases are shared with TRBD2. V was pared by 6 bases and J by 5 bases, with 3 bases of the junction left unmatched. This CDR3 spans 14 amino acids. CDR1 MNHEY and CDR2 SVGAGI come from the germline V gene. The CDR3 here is CASSLAGGDNEQFF. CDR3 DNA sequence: TGTGCCAGCAGCCTAGCGGGGGGCGACAATGAGCAGTTCTTC.